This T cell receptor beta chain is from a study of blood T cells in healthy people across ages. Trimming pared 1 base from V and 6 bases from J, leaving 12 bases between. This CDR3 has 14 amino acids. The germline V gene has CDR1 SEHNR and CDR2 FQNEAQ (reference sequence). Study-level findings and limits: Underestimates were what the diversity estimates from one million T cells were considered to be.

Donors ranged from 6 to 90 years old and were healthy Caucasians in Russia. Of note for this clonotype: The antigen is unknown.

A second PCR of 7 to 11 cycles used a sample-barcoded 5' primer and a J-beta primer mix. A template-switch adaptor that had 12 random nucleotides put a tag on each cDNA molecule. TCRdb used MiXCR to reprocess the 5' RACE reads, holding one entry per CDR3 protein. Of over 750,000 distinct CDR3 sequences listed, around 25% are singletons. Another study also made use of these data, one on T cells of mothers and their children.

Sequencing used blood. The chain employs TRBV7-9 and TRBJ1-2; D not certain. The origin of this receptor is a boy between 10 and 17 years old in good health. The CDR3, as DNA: TGTGCCAGCAGCTTAGTTCGGGGATCGGATGGCTACACCTTC. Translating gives CASSLVRGSDGYTF.